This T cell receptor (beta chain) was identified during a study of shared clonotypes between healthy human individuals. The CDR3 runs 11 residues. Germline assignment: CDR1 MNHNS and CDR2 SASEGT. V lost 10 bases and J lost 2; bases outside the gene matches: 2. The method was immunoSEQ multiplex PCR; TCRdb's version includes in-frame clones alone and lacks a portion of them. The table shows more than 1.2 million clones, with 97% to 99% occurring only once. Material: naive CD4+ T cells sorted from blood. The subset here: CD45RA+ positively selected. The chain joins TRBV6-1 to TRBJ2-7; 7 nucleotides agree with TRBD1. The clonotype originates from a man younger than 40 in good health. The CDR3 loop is CATQGAYEQYF. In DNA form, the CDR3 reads TGTGCCACCCAGGGGGCCTACGAGCAGTACTTC.